A single T cell receptor (beta chain) is shown here with its context. Its binding antigen is unknown. No clone much larger than this one lies a single base away; base qualities are absent. The sample belongs to a study of shared clonotypes between healthy human individuals (dated by TCRdb to the early 2020s). At the level of the whole study: A few men and a couple of women, aged 18 to 49 years, made up the cohort. For each donor, CD4 naive and CD4 memory were each run on three plates, CD8 naive on two plates, and CD8 memory on one plate. Libraries were prepared and TCR repertoires were sequenced by different laboratories using diverse techniques, in order to increase sequencing depth and limit assay-specific biases. To estimate repertoire size and how much clonotypes are shared between individuals, the study performed deep sequencing of blood TCR repertoires from 4 to 6 healthy adults. Between about 0.8 and 9 billion PBMCs per donor were obtained by leukapheresis.

Including the terminal cysteine and phenylalanine, the CDR3 comprises 15 residues. Only the CDR3 region is kept as DNA, spanning 45 bases read in frame from base 1. At the junction V is shortened by 5 bases and J by 5 bases; bases outside the gene matches: 8. Based on the germline V gene (reference sequence), the CDR1 and CDR2 sequences are LNHDA and SQIVND. The donors were healthy, HIV-negative adults who had no recently reported acute infections or vaccinations. All donors were Caucasian adults living in Nashville, Tennessee, USA. CD4+ T cells were enriched through magnetic negative selection, after which naive cells were positively selected on CD45RA and the remaining negative fraction served as the memory subset. Blood was obtained by leukapheresis, after which PBMCs were separated by Ficoll-Histopaque density gradient centrifugation and cryopreserved in liquid nitrogen vapor phase. Purity and quantity of every magnetically sorted T cell population were checked by analytical flow cytometry. Genomic DNA was isolated from every sorted fraction and measured by UV absorbance on a Nanodrop 2000c.

TCR CDR3 regions were amplified from genomic DNA by multiplex PCR using the deep immunoSEQ assay. Extracted genomic DNA from each cell subset was spread evenly across all wells of several immunoSEQ 96-well plates, with each plate serving as a replicate. Each replicate PCR for sorted subsets received about 220 ng genomic DNA, equal to roughly 33,000 T cell genomes. Purified libraries were quantified with a Qubit 3.0 fluorometer, sized on a Bioanalyzer 2100, and re-quantified with the KAPA Library Quantification kit. Each immunoSEQ 96-well plate was sequenced on its own single-read 150-cycle Illumina NextSeq 550 flow cell. Per the authors' processing: Because the immunoSEQ output included only junctional sequences and no quality scores, the filtering could not be the same as the filtering used for full-length reads. Sequences were annotated with PyIR, a Python wrapper for IgBLAST v1.9, and V/J genes and CDR3 were assigned using IMGT germline references. Reads with weak V/J assignments (E-value above 1e-6), missing CDR3, stop codons, out-of-frame junctions, or ambiguous translated residues were removed. V3J clonotypes were defined as sequences sharing an identical inferred V gene, J gene, and CDR3 amino acid sequence. Percentage overlap between repertoires was calculated by dividing the number of shared unique clonotypes by the size of the smaller repertoire. RTK rarefaction, the Chao1 estimator, and Recon v2.1 estimates of unobserved clonotypes were used to assess repertoire richness. For all TCRbeta clonotypes obtained by the gDNA method from a handful of donors, generation probabilities were computed with OLGA. This immuneACCESS table, as held by TCRdb, lists in-frame sequences with V and J called but not all clones. Of the missing ones, under half trace to an unresolved V gene in checked studies; the others have no known cause. D and trimming come from the DNA, and the V and J calls and clone size come from that table. Here the sample has a few million clones; roughly 90% occur a single time. 0.37% of the sample rests with the top ten.

Paper-wide results and their limitations: Pairwise subsampling indicated that sequencing depth was expected to affect the degree of clonotype sharing among donors. Even with the large sequencing depth, rarefaction of the sorted-subset datasets indicated that sequencing was incomplete. Naive subsets generally had larger estimated clonotype richness than memory subsets. When several donors were compared, the shared fraction of clonotypes was about 5.4% for naive CD4, more than 3% for naive CD8, about 2.4% for memory CD4, and 0.35% to 0.4% for memory CD8. Sampling was limited to blood, and TCR repertoires in tissue likely differ from TCR repertoires in blood. Higher generation probabilities were observed for clonotypes shared by all four sorted-subset donors than for non-shared clonotypes. The small number of donors limited the genetic and exposure-history diversity represented.

The TCR originated in a young man in good health. Some clones in this sample may be carry-over from other donors' samples. The chain uses TRBV19 and TRBJ1-5; 8 central nucleotides agree with TRBD1. Sample: naive CD4+ T cells from PBMCs. This sample's cell subset or site label indicates: CD45RA+ positively selected. The DNA sequence follows: TGTGCCAGTAGTGGACAGGGAGGCGGGGATCAGCCCCAGCATTTT. Its translation is CASSGQGGGDQPQHF.